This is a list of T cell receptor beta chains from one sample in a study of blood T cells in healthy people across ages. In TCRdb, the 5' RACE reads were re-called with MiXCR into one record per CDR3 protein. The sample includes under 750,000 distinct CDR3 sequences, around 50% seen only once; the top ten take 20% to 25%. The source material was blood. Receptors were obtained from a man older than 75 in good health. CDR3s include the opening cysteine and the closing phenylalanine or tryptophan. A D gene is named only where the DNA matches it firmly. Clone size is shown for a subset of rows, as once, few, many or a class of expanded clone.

cdr3_nt: TGTGCCAGCCGTCAGTCGACTGGGGGGAACACTGAAGCTTTCTTT; cdr3_aa: CASRQSTGGNTEAFF; j_call: TRBJ1-1; clone_size: .; v_call: TRBV13; d_call: .
cdr3_nt: TGTGCCAGCAGCCTAACTACAGGGGAGACAGATACGCAGTATTTT; cdr3_aa: CASSLTTGETDTQYF; j_call: TRBJ2-3; clone_size: .; v_call: TRBV7-2; d_call: TRBD1
cdr3_nt: TGTGCCAGCAGTGAGTCCCCTTACTCCTACAATGAGCAGTTCTTC; cdr3_aa: CASSESPYSYNEQFF; j_call: TRBJ2-1; clone_size: once; v_call: TRBV2; d_call: .
cdr3_nt: TGTGCCAGCAGCTTAGCGGGCCAGCCTAATTCACCCCTCCACTTT; cdr3_aa: CASSLAGQPNSPLHF; j_call: TRBJ1-6; clone_size: few; v_call: TRBV7-9; d_call: .
cdr3_nt: TGCAGTGCTAGGCTACAGGGTAATATGAACACTGAAGCTTTCTTT; cdr3_aa: CSARLQGNMNTEAFF; j_call: TRBJ1-1; clone_size: .; v_call: TRBV20-1; d_call: .
cdr3_nt: TGCGCCAGCAGCCCGACTAGCGGGAGGTTTGACAATGAGCAGTTCTTC; cdr3_aa: CASSPTSGRFDNEQFF; j_call: TRBJ2-1; clone_size: .; v_call: TRBV5-1; d_call: TRBD2
cdr3_nt: TGTGCCTGGAGTCCAGCGCTACCTGTCCAGAACATTCAGTACTTC; cdr3_aa: CAWSPALPVQNIQYF; j_call: TRBJ2-4; clone_size: .; v_call: TRBV30; d_call: .
cdr3_nt: TGCGCCAGCAGCGTCCTAGCGGGGGGGCTCAATGAGCAGTTCTTC; cdr3_aa: CASSVLAGGLNEQFF; j_call: TRBJ2-1; clone_size: .; v_call: TRBV5-1; d_call: TRBD2
cdr3_nt: TGCAGTGCTAGAGATTCCAACCGCGGCACATCCTGGGGTCAGCCCCAGCATTTT; cdr3_aa: CSARDSNRGTSWGQPQHF; j_call: TRBJ1-5; clone_size: .; v_call: TRBV20-1; d_call: .
cdr3_nt: TGTGCCAGCGGTTCTACCCTTAGGCAGTATTTT; cdr3_aa: CASGSTLRQYF; j_call: TRBJ2-3; clone_size: .; v_call: TRBV28; d_call: .
cdr3_nt: TGTGCCAGCAATAGCAGGGGGCAAGGCGGGGAGCTGTTTTTT; cdr3_aa: CASNSRGQGGELFF; j_call: TRBJ2-2; clone_size: .; v_call: TRBV2; d_call: TRBD1
cdr3_nt: TGTGCCAGCAGCCAAGGGATAGCTAGCACAGATACGCAGTATTTT; cdr3_aa: CASSQGIASTDTQYF; j_call: TRBJ2-3; clone_size: few; v_call: TRBV14; d_call: .
cdr3_nt: TGCAGTGCTAGAGGGGCTCTACTAATAGCCAAAAACATTCAGTACTTC; cdr3_aa: CSARGALLIAKNIQYF; j_call: TRBJ2-4; clone_size: .; v_call: TRBV20-1; d_call: .
cdr3_nt: TGTGCCAGCAGCGCAGGGTTTGGGTACAATGAGCAGTTCTTC; cdr3_aa: CASSAGFGYNEQFF; j_call: TRBJ2-1; clone_size: few; v_call: TRBV9; d_call: .
cdr3_nt: TGTGCCACCAGCAGAGATAGAGGGATATCCTACGAGCAGTACTTC; cdr3_aa: CATSRDRGISYEQYF; j_call: TRBJ2-7; clone_size: .; v_call: TRBV15; d_call: .
cdr3_nt: TGTGCCAGCAGCGTATTTAGCGCGCCCGGGGAGCTGTTTTTT; cdr3_aa: CASSVFSAPGELFF; j_call: TRBJ2-2; clone_size: few; v_call: TRBV9; d_call: .
cdr3_nt: TGTGCCAGCAGTTACGGAGGCAGGGATCAGCCCCAGCATTTT; cdr3_aa: CASSYGGRDQPQHF; j_call: TRBJ1-5; clone_size: .; v_call: TRBV6-6; d_call: .
cdr3_nt: TGCAGTGCTAGAGGAGCGGTCTACGAGCAGTACTTC; cdr3_aa: CSARGAVYEQYF; j_call: TRBJ2-7; clone_size: .; v_call: TRBV20-1; d_call: .
cdr3_nt: TGTGCCAGCACGCCACCCGGACGGGTTGCGACCCAGTACTTC; cdr3_aa: CASTPPGRVATQYF; j_call: TRBJ2-5; clone_size: .; v_call: TRBV28; d_call: .
cdr3_nt: TGCAGTGCTCTAGTTCTCGGGACAGCCAACTACGAGCAGTACTTC; cdr3_aa: CSALVLGTANYEQYF; j_call: TRBJ2-7; clone_size: few; v_call: TRBV20-1; d_call: TRBD1
cdr3_nt: TGCGCCAGCAGCCCGTGGAGGGATTTGAACACTGAAGCTTTCTTT; cdr3_aa: CASSPWRDLNTEAFF; j_call: TRBJ1-1; clone_size: .; v_call: TRBV4-3; d_call: .
cdr3_nt: TGTGCCACCTCGGACCGGATTAATGAAAAACTGTTTTTT; cdr3_aa: CATSDRINEKLFF; j_call: TRBJ1-4; clone_size: .; v_call: TRBV6-5; d_call: .
cdr3_nt: TGCAGTGCTAGAGATGTGGACAGGGAGGCCTACGAGCAGTACTTC; cdr3_aa: CSARDVDREAYEQYF; j_call: TRBJ2-7; clone_size: .; v_call: TRBV20-1; d_call: TRBD1
cdr3_nt: TGTGCCAGCAGCAAATCGTCCTTACAGGGTCCCGAGCAGTACTTC; cdr3_aa: CASSKSSLQGPEQYF; j_call: TRBJ2-7; clone_size: few; v_call: TRBV3-1; d_call: .